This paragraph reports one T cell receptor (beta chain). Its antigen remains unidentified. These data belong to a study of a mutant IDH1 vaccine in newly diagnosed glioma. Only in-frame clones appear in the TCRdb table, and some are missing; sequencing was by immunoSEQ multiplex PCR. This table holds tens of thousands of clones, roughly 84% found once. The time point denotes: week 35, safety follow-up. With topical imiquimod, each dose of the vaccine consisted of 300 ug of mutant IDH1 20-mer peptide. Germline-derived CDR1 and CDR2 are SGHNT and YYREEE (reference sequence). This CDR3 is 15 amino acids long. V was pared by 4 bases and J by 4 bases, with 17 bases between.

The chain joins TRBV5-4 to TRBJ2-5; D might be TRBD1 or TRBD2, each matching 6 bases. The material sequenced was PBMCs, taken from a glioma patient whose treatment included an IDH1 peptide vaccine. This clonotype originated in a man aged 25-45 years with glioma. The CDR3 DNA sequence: TGTGCCAGCAGCAACAAGTTGTGGGGGGCAGAGACCCAGTACTTC. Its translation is CASSNKLWGAETQYF.